A few counts support the clone carrying this TCR beta chain. This entry belongs to a study of blood T cell repertoires in COVID-19. Study context: The study drew acute and convalescent COVID-19 samples from the United States, Italy and Spain.

The CDR3 runs to 14 residues. The germline V gene has CDR1 LNHDA and CDR2 SQIVND (reference sequence). Trimming pared 5 bases from V and 4 bases from J, leaving 14 bases between. In the authors' methods: Counts of nucleated cells, estimated from reference gene primer amplification, were obtained. TCRdb's table, derived via immunoSEQ multiplex PCR, lists solely in-frame clones and lacks some. The V and J calls and the clone size are those of that table, but D and trimming were determined from the DNA. The sample yields just under 350,000 clones, 83% seen once. V and J are TRBV19 and TRBJ1-2; D call uncertain. Material for sequencing was peripheral blood. The TCR originated in a man aged 30-40 years with active or convalescent COVID-19. CDR3 nucleotides: TGTGCCAGTAGTCCCAGGTCAGATACCTATGGCTACACCTTC. Amino acid sequence: CASSPRSDTYGYTF.